This T cell receptor (beta chain) was retrieved from a study of blood T cell repertoires in COVID-19. The CDR3 has 13 amino acids. The ends were cut back, 3 bases at V and 3 bases at J, with 11 bases in the middle. Looked up from germline, CDR1 is SQVTM and CDR2 is ANQGSEA. As processed by the authors: The assay estimated nucleated cells by amplifying reference gene primers. TCRdb's copy holds only in-frame clones and misses some; the assay was immunoSEQ multiplex PCR. Clone size and the V and J calls come from that table; the DNA yielded D and trimming. The table has hundreds of thousands of clones, roughly 90% seen once; the top ten hold under 1.1%.

The chain has TRBV29-1 and TRBJ2-5; a weak D match, TRBD2 (7 bases). The specimen was peripheral blood. This TCR was sampled from a woman aged 40 to 55 with COVID-19, enrolled during active disease. The CDR3 loop reads CSVDRGGEETQYF. The CDR3 DNA is TGCAGCGTTGACAGGGGAGGGGAAGAGACCCAGTACTTC.